Listed below are T cell receptor beta chains from one sample, sequenced in a study of blood T cell repertoires in COVID-19. Sequenced by immunoSEQ multiplex PCR; TCRdb stores in-frame clones only, minus some. The sample includes fewer than 80,000 clones, around 77% of them seen just once. Sequencing input: peripheral blood. The receptors stem from a human donor in a cohort sampled during active COVID-19. Each CDR3 is given with its conserved first and last residue. D genes are given only for firm matches. A row's size may be missing; if present it is once, few, many or a size class.

d_call: NA; clone_size: NA; j_call: TRBJ2-7; v_call: TRBV5-6; cdr3_aa: CASSSPSGIDEQYF; cdr3_nt: TGTGCCAGCAGCTCACCATCCGGGATCGACGAGCAGTACTTC
d_call: TRBD1; clone_size: once; j_call: TRBJ1-6; v_call: TRBV18; cdr3_aa: CASSPGQDNSPLHF; cdr3_nt: TGTGCCAGCTCTCCCGGACAGGATAATTCACCCCTCCACTTT
d_call: TRBD2; clone_size: once; j_call: TRBJ2-5; v_call: TRBV7-9; cdr3_aa: CASSSQREGETQYF; cdr3_nt: TGTGCCAGCAGCTCACAGCGGGAAGGAGAGACCCAGTACTTC
d_call: TRBD1; clone_size: NA; j_call: TRBJ2-1; v_call: TRBV6-6; cdr3_aa: CASRTGTGSVNEQFF; cdr3_nt: TGTGCCAGCAGAACCGGGACAGGGTCGGTCAATGAGCAGTTCTTC
d_call: NA; clone_size: NA; j_call: TRBJ1-6; v_call: TRBV20-1; cdr3_aa: CSARRDSPLHF; cdr3_nt: TGCAGTGCTAGGAGGGATTCACCCCTCCACTTT
d_call: TRBD2; clone_size: NA; j_call: TRBJ2-2; v_call: TRBV27; cdr3_aa: CASSRGGNHGELFF; cdr3_nt: TGTGCCAGCTCCCGGGGGGGGAATCACGGGGAGCTGTTTTTT
d_call: TRBD2; clone_size: few; j_call: TRBJ2-1; v_call: TRBV6-4; cdr3_aa: CASSETSGNEQFF; cdr3_nt: TGTGCCAGCAGTGAAACTAGCGGCAATGAGCAGTTCTTC
d_call: NA; clone_size: NA; j_call: TRBJ1-1; v_call: TRBV27; cdr3_aa: CASSLAGTRNTEAFF; cdr3_nt: TGTGCCAGCAGTTTAGCCGGGACACGGAACACTGAAGCTTTCTTT
d_call: NA; clone_size: NA; j_call: TRBJ1-3; v_call: TRBV10-2; cdr3_aa: CASSDGGISGNTIYF; cdr3_nt: TGCGCCAGCAGTGACGGGGGGATCTCTGGAAACACCATATATTTT
d_call: NA; clone_size: NA; j_call: TRBJ2-7; v_call: TRBV2; cdr3_aa: CAGGGISYEQYF; cdr3_nt: TGTGCCGGGGGGGGCATCTCCTACGAGCAGTACTTC
d_call: TRBD1; clone_size: NA; j_call: TRBJ1-2; v_call: TRBV24-1; cdr3_aa: CATGDRGDYGYTF; cdr3_nt: TGTGCCACCGGTGACAGGGGGGACTATGGCTACACCTTC
d_call: TRBD2; clone_size: NA; j_call: TRBJ2-7; v_call: TRBV7-9; cdr3_aa: CASSLEGTSGEQYF; cdr3_nt: TGTGCCAGCAGCTTAGAGGGGACTAGCGGCGAGCAGTACTTC
d_call: NA; clone_size: NA; j_call: TRBJ2-3; v_call: TRBV5-1; cdr3_aa: CASSFGNSGTDTQYF; cdr3_nt: TGCGCCAGCAGCTTTGGGAATAGCGGCACAGATACGCAGTATTTT
d_call: NA; clone_size: NA; j_call: TRBJ1-5; v_call: TRBV19; cdr3_aa: CASSQKGHLDQPQHF; cdr3_nt: TGTGCCAGTAGTCAAAAGGGACACCTGGACCAGCCCCAGCATTTT
d_call: NA; clone_size: NA; j_call: TRBJ2-5; v_call: TRBV27; cdr3_aa: CASSLLGARQETQYF; cdr3_nt: TGTGCCAGCAGTTTACTGGGGGCGCGGCAAGAGACCCAGTACTTC
d_call: NA; clone_size: once; j_call: TRBJ2-5; v_call: TRBV5-4; cdr3_aa: CASSPTGKETQYF; cdr3_nt: TGTGCCAGCAGCCCTACAGGGAAGGAGACCCAGTACTTC
d_call: NA; clone_size: NA; j_call: TRBJ1-3; v_call: TRBV5-1; cdr3_aa: CASGPSGTPSGNTIYF; cdr3_nt: TGCGCCAGCGGCCCCAGCGGAACTCCCTCTGGAAACACCATATATTTT
d_call: NA; clone_size: NA; j_call: TRBJ2-5; v_call: TRBV28; cdr3_aa: CASSPLRAGLRTQYF; cdr3_nt: TGTGCCAGCAGCCCACTTAGGGCGGGGTTGAGGACCCAGTACTTC
d_call: NA; clone_size: NA; j_call: TRBJ1-2; v_call: TRBV2; cdr3_aa: CASSVTAVVGYTF; cdr3_nt: TGTGCCAGCAGTGTCACAGCCGTCGTCGGCTACACCTTC
d_call: TRBD1; clone_size: once; j_call: TRBJ2-1; v_call: TRBV5-1; cdr3_aa: CASSLGTGLTGTYNEQFF; cdr3_nt: TGCGCCAGCAGCCTAGGGACAGGTCTGACCGGCACCTACAATGAGCAGTTCTTC
d_call: NA; clone_size: NA; j_call: TRBJ1-2; v_call: TRBV12-3/TRBV12-4; cdr3_aa: CASSLGQGYGYTF; cdr3_nt: TGTGCCAGCAGTTTAGGGCAGGGGTATGGCTACACCTTC
d_call: NA; clone_size: NA; j_call: TRBJ1-1; v_call: TRBV27; cdr3_aa: CASSLSWGRSTEAFF; cdr3_nt: TGTGCCAGCAGTTTATCTTGGGGGCGTAGCACTGAAGCTTTCTTT
d_call: TRBD2; clone_size: NA; j_call: TRBJ2-1; v_call: TRBV7-6; cdr3_aa: CASSLTSGGSNEQFF; cdr3_nt: TGTGCCAGCAGCTTGACTAGCGGAGGTAGTAATGAGCAGTTCTTC